This TCR beta chain was obtained from a study of Ad26.COV2.S vaccination and SARS-CoV-2 variants. Treatment denoted: 19 received Ad26.COV2.S at low or high dose, single or two shots; several received placebo; per-sample allocation not given. The investigators took samples on day 63 after the first vaccine or placebo injection. Ad26.COV2.S expressed prefusion-stabilized spike from the original Wuhan strain. Method: immunoSEQ multiplex PCR; TCRdb's copy keeps in-frame clones and lacks some. In the table there are more than 350,000 clones, approximately 90% of which are singletons. The V gene lost 6 bases and the J gene lost 2 bases, with 14 bases spanning the gap. The germline CDR1 and CDR2 sequences are MNHEY and SVGAGI. CDR3 length: 14 amino acids.

Sequencing was performed on peripheral blood, taken in a trial of Ad26.COV2.S vaccine versus placebo. The clonotype comes from a person aged 18-60 years who received the Ad26.COV2.S COVID-19 vaccine or a placebo. The chain employs TRBV6-5 and TRBJ2-7, with D tentatively TRBD2 (6 bases). The CDR3 region is CASRGRELTYEQYF. DNA of the CDR3: TGTGCCAGCAGGGGACGGGAGCTTACCTACGAGCAGTACTTC.